The 16 T cell receptor beta chains listed next were all sequenced from one sample in a study of cytomegalovirus exposure and HLA in healthy donors. PCR amplification relied on 60 Vbeta primers (plus 13 Jbeta primers). Generated by immunoSEQ multiplex PCR, the TCRdb table keeps only in-frame clones and is missing some. Of 70,000 to 90,000 clones detected, approximately 71% appear once; the ten largest clones hold roughly 2.2%. Specimen: PBMCs. The receptors were gathered from a man aged 40-55 years in good health and CMV-seronegative.

The chain employs TRBV7-8 and TRBJ1-2, with D tentatively TRBD1 (5 bases). The CDR3 consists of 14 residues. V was cut by 2 bases and J by 5 bases, with 12 bases left in between. Germline CDR1 and CDR2: SGHVS and FQNEAQ. The CDR3: CASSLLDSDYGYTF. In nucleotides, the CDR3 is TGTGCCAGCAGCTTACTCGACAGCGATTATGGCTACACCTTC.

This rearrangement joins TRBV29-1 to TRBJ1-1, with a weak D call TRBD1 (5 bases). Germline V gene lookup returns CDR1 SQVTM and CDR2 ANQGSEA. This CDR3 contains 13 residues. The V and J ends lost 4 bases and 0 bases respectively, with 9 bases between them. CDR3 sequence (DNA): TGCAGCGTTGGTCGACAGTTGAACACTGAAGCTTTCTTT. Its translation is CSVGRQLNTEAFF.

The chain has TRBV7-9 and TRBJ1-2; D is ambiguous. Germline CDR1 SEHNR, CDR2 FQNEAQ (reference sequence). Trimming took off 2 bases at V and 6 bases at J, with 4 bases between the two ends. The CDR3 covers 11 residues. The CDR3 protein is CASSLSDGYTF. The DNA for the CDR3 is TGTGCCAGCAGCTTATCGGATGGCTACACCTTC.

This clone was observed a few times. The chain couples TRBV27 to TRBJ1-1, with D hard to call. The CDR3 is 13 amino acids. Germline-derived CDR1 and CDR2 are MNHEY and SMNVEV (reference sequence). Trimming took 4 bases from V and 1 from J, leaving 7 bases between them. The CDR3 is CASSYLGNTEAFF. CDR3 DNA sequence: TGTGCCAGCAGTTACCTAGGGAACACTGAAGCTTTCTTT.

The genes are TRBV9 and TRBJ2-1; maybe TRBD2 (5 bases). Trimming took off 1 base at V and 9 bases at J, with 17 bases between the two ends. This CDR3 has 15 amino acids. CDR1 and CDR2 from the germline V gene are SGDLS and YYNGEE. The CDR3 reads CASSVQGPGLGEQFF. The CDR3, as DNA: TGTGCCAGCAGCGTACAAGGGCCGGGGTTAGGTGAGCAGTTCTTC.

The rearrangement links TRBV2 to TRBJ2-1; no reliable D call. The V gene lost 7 bases and the J gene lost 6 bases, with 10 bases spanning the gap. CDR1 and CDR2 from the germline V gene are SNHLY and FYNNEI. The CDR3 is 12 amino acids. In DNA, the CDR3 is TGTGCCAGCAATCGAGAAGTCAATGAGCAGTTCTTC. Its translation: CASNREVNEQFF. Using reference TRBV2 and TRBJ2-1 for the parts outside the CDR3, the full variable domain is EPEVTQTPSHQVTQMGQEVILRCVPISNHLYFYWYRQILGQKVEFLVSFYNNEISEKSEIFDDQFSVERPDGSNFTLKIRSTKLEDSAMYFCASNREVNEQFFGPGTRLTVL.

This rearrangement joins TRBV6-1 to TRBJ2-5, with D possibly being TRBD1 (6 bases). The V gene lost 6 bases and the J gene lost 2 bases, with 13 bases spanning the gap. The CDR3 has 14 residues. In germline, CDR1 is MNHNS, CDR2 SASEGT. Written as DNA, the CDR3 is TGTGCCAGCAGCCCGACAGGACCACAAGAGACCCAGTACTTC. Translating it yields CASSPTGPQETQYF.

This sequence joins TRBV13 and TRBJ2-5; maybe TRBD2 (6 bases). This CDR3 has 14 residues. In germline, CDR1 is PRHDT, CDR2 FYEKMQ (reference sequence). Between the trimmed V and J ends, which lost 2 bases and 1 base, there was a span of 8 bases. As DNA, the CDR3 is TGTGCCAGCAGCTTATGGGGGGTCCAAGAGACCCAGTACTTC. Protein: CASSLWGVQETQYF.

Only one count was recorded for this clone. The chain combines TRBV6-1 with TRBJ1-3; a possible D gene is TRBD1 (6 bases). The germline CDR1 and CDR2 sequences are MNHNS and SASEGT. The CDR3 loop spans 17 amino acids. The V end was cut by 2 bases, the J end by 0 bases, with 14 bases between. The CDR3 protein is CASSERDRRGSGNTIYF. For the CDR3, the DNA is TGTGCCAGCAGTGAAAGAGACAGGCGTGGCTCTGGAAACACCATATATTTT.

In regard to this clone: A read error may be the cause here, since a much bigger clone is one base away. The same CDR3 also results from other DNA sequences found in this sample. The chain employs TRBV4-1 and TRBJ2-7, with 7 bases aligning to TRBD1. The CDR3 extends over 14 amino acids. The V and J ends lost 4 bases and 0 bases, in that order; junction bases with no gene match: 3. The germline V gene encodes CDR1 MGHRA and CDR2 YSYEKL. CDR3 coding DNA: TGCGCCAGCAGCCCGGGACAGTACTCCTACGAGCAGTACTTC. Residues: CASSPGQYSYEQYF.

This clone was found once. The rearrangement uses TRBV29-1 and TRBJ2-3; TRBD2 matches at 13 bases. Trimming removed 7 bases from V and 5 bases from J; junction bases left unmatched: 6. The CDR3 is made up of 14 amino acids. Germline CDR1 and CDR2: SQVTM and ANQGSEA. CDR3 loop: CSGTGTSGIDTQYF. CDR3 sequence (DNA): TGCAGCGGCACCGGGACTAGCGGGATAGATACGCAGTATTTT.

The chain employs TRBV5-8 and TRBJ1-5; possibly TRBD1 for D (5 bases). Germline loops: CDR1 SGHTS, CDR2 YDEGEE. Trimming left V 1 base short and J 0 bases short, with 8 bases between. This CDR3 is built from 15 residues. CDR3 sequence (DNA): TGTGCCAGCAGCTTGTATACAGGTAGCAATCAGCCCCAGCATTTT. It encodes CASSLYTGSNQPQHF.

In the case of this clone: The junction shows a germline mismatch at one end, possibly a read error. J is TRBJ1-5 and V is TRBV6-1; TRBD1 matches at 12 bases. Germline lookup yields CDR1 MNHNS and CDR2 SASEGT. This CDR3 comprises 16 residues. The DNA of the CDR3 is TGTGCCAGCAGCGAAGGGACAGGGGGCAGCAATCAGCCCCAGCATTTT. It specifies CASSEGTGGSNQPQHF.

The chain carries TRBV11-1 and TRBJ1-1; 7 bases fit TRBD1. CDR3 length: 14 amino acids. The J segment lost 2 bases and the V segment lost 5 bases, leaving 5 bases of the junction unmatched. Germline-derived CDR1 and CDR2 are SGHAT and FQDESV (reference sequence). The CDR3 sequence: CASSLGTDNTEAFF. In DNA form, the CDR3 reads TGTGCCAGCAGCCTCGGGACAGACAACACTGAAGCTTTCTTT.

The gene calls are TRBV7-8 and TRBJ2-7, with D possibly matching TRBD2 (6 bases). V shed 5 bases and J shed 6 bases, with 17 bases lying between them. The CDR3 runs 14 residues. Germline lookup yields CDR1 SGHVS and CDR2 FQNEAQ. The CDR3 here is CASSLTGTLGEQYF. As DNA, the CDR3 is TGTGCCAGCAGCCTAACCGGGACTTTGGGCGAGCAGTACTTC.

CDR3 DNA: TGTGCCAGCAGTGAATCGACAGGGTACACTGAAGCTTTCTTT. It codes for CASSESTGYTEAFF. The chain links TRBV6-1 to TRBJ1-1; TRBD1 aligns across 7 bases. Trimming removed 2 bases from V and 3 bases from J; junction bases left unmatched: 3. The CDR3 consists of 14 residues. Germline V gene data show CDR1 as MNHNS and CDR2 as SASEGT.